This TCR beta chain appears in the sequencing data of a study of sequential checkpoint blockade in melanoma. Study-level information: First-line arms were nivolumab then ipilimumab, or the reverse, randomized 1:1.

CDR1 is LNHDA and CDR2 is SQIVND in the germline V gene (reference sequence). Trimming took off 2 bases at V and 1 base at J, with 12 bases between the two ends. CDR3 length: 16 amino acids. Using immunoSEQ multiplex PCR, the repertoire was profiled, and TCRdb retains in-frame clones only, with some absent. Among around 41,000 clones, just over 85% were seen once, and the ten largest hold 12%. The sample's treatment: randomized to nivolumab then ipilimumab (arm A) or the reverse (arm B). Patients had received no earlier DNA-damaging chemotherapy. This TCR derives from a human donor with melanoma. The material sequenced was CD8+ T cells sorted from blood (inferred from file names), taken from a patient given nivolumab and ipilimumab in sequence. The chain joins TRBV19 to TRBJ1-5; D gene unclear. DNA of the CDR3: TGTGCCAGTAGTATATATGCGGCTTTGAGCAATCAGCCCCAGCATTTT. Its protein product is CASSIYAALSNQPQHF.